This T cell receptor (beta chain) derives from a study of T-cell memory formation after mild COVID-19. In TCRdb, the 5' RACE reads were re-called with MiXCR into one record per CDR3 protein. The sample records around 310,000 distinct CDR3 sequences, approximately 16% being singletons. The CDR3 is made up of 14 amino acids. Trimming removed 4 bases from V and 4 bases from J, with 14 bases in between. The V gene's germline CDR1 is SGHRS and CDR2 YFSETQ. The gene calls are TRBV5-1 and TRBJ1-1, with D unclear. The receptor comes from a young man who had mild COVID-19 (a few samples of this study predate the infection). Cell type and time point are not known. The sequencing input was PBMCs or a T cell subset sorted from them (not recorded which). The CDR3 DNA reads TGCGCCAGCAGCCTCACCGGGGAGGGCACTGAAGCTTTCTTT. It is translated as CASSLTGEGTEAFF.